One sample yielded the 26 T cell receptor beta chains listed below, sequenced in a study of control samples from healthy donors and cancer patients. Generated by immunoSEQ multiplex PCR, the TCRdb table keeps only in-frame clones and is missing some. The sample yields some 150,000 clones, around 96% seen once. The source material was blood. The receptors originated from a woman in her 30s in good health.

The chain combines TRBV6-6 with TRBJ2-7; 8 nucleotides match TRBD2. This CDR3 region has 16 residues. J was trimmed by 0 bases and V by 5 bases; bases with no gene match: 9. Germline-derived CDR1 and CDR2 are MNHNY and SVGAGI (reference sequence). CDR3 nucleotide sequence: TGTGCCAGCAGTACAATAGCGGGGATTCGCTCCTACGAGCAGTACTTC. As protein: CASSTIAGIRSYEQYF.

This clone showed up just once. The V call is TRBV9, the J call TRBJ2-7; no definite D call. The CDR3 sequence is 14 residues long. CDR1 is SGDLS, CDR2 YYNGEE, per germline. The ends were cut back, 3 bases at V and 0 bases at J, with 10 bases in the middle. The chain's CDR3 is CASSADPFSYEQYF. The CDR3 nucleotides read TGTGCCAGCAGCGCCGACCCCTTCTCCTACGAGCAGTACTTC.

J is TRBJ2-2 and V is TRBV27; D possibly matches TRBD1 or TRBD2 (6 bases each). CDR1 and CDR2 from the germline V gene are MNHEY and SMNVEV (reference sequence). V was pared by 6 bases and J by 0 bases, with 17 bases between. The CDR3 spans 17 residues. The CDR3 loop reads CASSPLGGAANTGELFF. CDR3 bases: TGTGCCAGCAGCCCCCTGGGGGGCGCGGCGAACACCGGGGAGCTGTTTTTT.

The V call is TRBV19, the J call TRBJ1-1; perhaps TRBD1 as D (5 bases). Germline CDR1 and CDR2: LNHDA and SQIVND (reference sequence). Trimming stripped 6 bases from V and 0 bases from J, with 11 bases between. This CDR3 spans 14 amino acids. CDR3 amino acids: CASRRAGLNTEAFF. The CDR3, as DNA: TGTGCCAGTAGGCGGGCAGGGTTGAACACTGAAGCTTTCTTT.

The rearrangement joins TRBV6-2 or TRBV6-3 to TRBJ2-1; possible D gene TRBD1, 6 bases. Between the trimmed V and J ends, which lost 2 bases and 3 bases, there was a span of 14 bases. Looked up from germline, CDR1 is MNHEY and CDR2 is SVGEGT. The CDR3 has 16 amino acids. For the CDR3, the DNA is TGTGCCAGCAGTTACGCTCGAACAGGGAACTACAATGAGCAGTTCTTC. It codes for CASSYARTGNYNEQFF.

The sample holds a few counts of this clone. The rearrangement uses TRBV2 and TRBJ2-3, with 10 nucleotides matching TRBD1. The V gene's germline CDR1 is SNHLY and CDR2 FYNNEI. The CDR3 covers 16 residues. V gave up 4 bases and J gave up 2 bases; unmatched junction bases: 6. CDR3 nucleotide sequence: TGTGCCAGCAGTGGGGGACAGGGGTTTGCCACAGATACGCAGTATTTT. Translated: CASSGGQGFATDTQYF.

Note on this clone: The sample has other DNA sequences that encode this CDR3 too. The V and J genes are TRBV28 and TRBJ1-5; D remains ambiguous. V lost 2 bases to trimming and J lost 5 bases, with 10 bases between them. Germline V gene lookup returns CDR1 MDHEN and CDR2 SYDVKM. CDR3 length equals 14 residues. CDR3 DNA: TGTGCCAGCAGTTTAGGAGGGTTCGATCAGCCCCAGCATTTT. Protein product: CASSLGGFDQPQHF.

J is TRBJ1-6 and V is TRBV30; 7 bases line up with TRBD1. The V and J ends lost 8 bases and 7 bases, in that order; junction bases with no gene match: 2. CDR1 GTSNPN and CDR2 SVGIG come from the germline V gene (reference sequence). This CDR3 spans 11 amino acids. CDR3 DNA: TGTGCCGAGGGGGCCAATTCACCCCTCCACTTT. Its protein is CAEGANSPLHF.

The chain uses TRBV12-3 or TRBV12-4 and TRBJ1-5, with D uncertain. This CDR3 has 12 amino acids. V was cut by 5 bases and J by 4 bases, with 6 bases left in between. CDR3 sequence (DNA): TGTGCCAGCAGTACCCAGAATCAGCCCCAGCATTTT. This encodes CASSTQNQPQHF.

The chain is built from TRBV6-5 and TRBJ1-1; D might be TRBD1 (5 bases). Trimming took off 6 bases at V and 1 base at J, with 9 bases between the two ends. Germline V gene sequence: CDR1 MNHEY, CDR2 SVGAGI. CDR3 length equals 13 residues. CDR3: CASSLDRNTEAFF. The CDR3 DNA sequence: TGTGCCAGCAGCCTTGACAGGAACACTGAAGCTTTCTTT.

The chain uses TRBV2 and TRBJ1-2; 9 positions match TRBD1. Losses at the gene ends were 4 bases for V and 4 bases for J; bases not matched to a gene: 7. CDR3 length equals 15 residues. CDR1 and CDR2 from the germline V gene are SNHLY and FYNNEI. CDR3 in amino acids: CASSAGQGSGYGYTF. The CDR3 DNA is TGTGCCAGCAGTGCCGGACAGGGGTCGGGCTATGGCTACACCTTC.

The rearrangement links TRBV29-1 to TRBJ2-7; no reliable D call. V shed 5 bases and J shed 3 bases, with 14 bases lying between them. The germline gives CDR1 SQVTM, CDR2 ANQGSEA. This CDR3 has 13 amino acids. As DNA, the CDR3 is TGCAGCGTTTCAGCCGTTTCGGGCTACGAGCAGTACTTC. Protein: CSVSAVSGYEQYF.

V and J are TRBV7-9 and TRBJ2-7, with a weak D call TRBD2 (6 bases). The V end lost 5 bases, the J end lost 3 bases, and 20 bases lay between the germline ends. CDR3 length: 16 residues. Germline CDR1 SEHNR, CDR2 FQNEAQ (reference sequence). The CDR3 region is CASSPPGGGTFYEQYF. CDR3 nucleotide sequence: TGTGCCAGCAGCCCTCCCGGCGGCGGGACTTTCTACGAGCAGTACTTC.

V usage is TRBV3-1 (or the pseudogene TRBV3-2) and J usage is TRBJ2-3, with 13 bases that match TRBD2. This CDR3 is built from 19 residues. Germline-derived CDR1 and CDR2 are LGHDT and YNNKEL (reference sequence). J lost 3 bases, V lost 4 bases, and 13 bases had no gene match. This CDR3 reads CASSPRTSGRNTLTDTQYF. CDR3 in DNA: TGTGCCAGCAGCCCTAGGACTAGCGGGAGAAACACGCTGACAGATACGCAGTATTTT.

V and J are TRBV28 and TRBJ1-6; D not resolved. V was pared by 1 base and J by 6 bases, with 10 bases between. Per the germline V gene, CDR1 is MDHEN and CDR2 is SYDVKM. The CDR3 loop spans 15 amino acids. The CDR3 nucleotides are TGTGCCAGCAGTTTATCGCGGAGGGTTAATTCACCCCTCCACTTT. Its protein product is CASSLSRRVNSPLHF. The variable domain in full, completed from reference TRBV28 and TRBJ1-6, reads DVKVTQSSRYLVKRTGEKVFLECVQDMDHENMFWYRQDPGLGLRLIYFSYDVKMKEKGDIPEGYSVSREKKERFSLILESASTNQTSMYLCASSLSRRVNSPLHFGNGTRLTVT.

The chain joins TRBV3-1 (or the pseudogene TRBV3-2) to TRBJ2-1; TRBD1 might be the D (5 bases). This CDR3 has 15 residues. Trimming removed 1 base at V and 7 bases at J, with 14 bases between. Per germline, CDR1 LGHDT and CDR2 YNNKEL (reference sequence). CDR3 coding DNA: TGTGCCAGCAGCCAAGTGTTGGGATCAGGGAATGAGCAGTTCTTC. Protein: CASSQVLGSGNEQFF.

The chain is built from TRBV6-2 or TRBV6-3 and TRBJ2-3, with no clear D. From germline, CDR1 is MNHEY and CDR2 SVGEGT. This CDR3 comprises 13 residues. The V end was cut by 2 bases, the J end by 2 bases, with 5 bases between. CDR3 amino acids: CASSYQDTDTQYF. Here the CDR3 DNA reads TGTGCCAGCAGTTACCAGGACACAGATACGCAGTATTTT.

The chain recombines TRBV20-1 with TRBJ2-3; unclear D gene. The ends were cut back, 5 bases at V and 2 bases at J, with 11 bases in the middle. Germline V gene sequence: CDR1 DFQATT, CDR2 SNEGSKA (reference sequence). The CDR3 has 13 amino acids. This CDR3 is CSAGAQPTDTQYF. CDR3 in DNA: TGCAGTGCTGGTGCGCAGCCCACAGATACGCAGTATTTT.

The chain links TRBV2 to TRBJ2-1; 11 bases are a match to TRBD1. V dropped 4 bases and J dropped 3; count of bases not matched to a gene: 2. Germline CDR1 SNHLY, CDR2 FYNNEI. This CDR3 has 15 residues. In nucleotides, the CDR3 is TGTGCCAGCAGTGTGGGGACAGGGGGCTACAATGAGCAGTTCTTC. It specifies CASSVGTGGYNEQFF.

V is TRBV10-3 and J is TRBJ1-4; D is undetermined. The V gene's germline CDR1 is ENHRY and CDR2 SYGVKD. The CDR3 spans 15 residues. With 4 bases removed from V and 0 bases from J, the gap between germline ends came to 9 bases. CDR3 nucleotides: TGTGCCATCAGTGCAAACAGTGCAACTAATGAAAAACTGTTTTTT. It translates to CAISANSATNEKLFF.

The CDR3 loop reads CASAPSQLYGYTF. The CDR3 coding sequence is TGTGCTAGTGCCCCGTCACAGCTGTATGGCTACACCTTC. The rearrangement uses TRBV12-5 and TRBJ1-2; D remains unclear. The V and J ends lost 7 bases and 5 bases respectively, with 14 bases between them. Germline V lookup: CDR1 LGHNT, CDR2 FRNRAP. CDR3 length: 13 residues.

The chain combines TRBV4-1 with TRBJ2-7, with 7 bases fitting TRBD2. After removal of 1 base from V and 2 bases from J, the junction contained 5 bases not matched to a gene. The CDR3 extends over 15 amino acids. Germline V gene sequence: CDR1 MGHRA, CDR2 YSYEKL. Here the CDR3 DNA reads TGCGCCAGCAGCCAAGGGGCGGGAGAGGCCTACGAGCAGTACTTC. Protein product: CASSQGAGEAYEQYF.

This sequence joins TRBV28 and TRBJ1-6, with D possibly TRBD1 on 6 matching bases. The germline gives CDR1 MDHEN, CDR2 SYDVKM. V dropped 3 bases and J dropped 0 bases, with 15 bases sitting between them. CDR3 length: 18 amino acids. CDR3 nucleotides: TGTGCCAGCAGTTTGGCAGGGGCCAGACGCTCCTATAATTCACCCCTCCACTTT. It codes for CASSLAGARRSYNSPLHF.

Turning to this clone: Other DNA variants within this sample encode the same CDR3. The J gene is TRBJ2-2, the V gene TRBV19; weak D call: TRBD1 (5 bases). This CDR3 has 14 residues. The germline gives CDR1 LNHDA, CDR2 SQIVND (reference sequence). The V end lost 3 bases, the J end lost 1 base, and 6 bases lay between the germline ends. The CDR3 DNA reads TGTGCCAGTAGTATTGGACAGAACACCGGGGAGCTGTTTTTT. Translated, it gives CASSIGQNTGELFF.

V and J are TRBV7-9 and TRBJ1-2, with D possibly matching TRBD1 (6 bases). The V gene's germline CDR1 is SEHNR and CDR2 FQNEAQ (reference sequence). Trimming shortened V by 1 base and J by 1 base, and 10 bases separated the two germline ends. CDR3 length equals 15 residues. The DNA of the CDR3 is TGTGCCAGCAGCTTAGAGGCCAGGGGTAACTATGGCTACACCTTC. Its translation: CASSLEARGNYGYTF.

The chain's CDR3 is CASSVGQGTFDTDTQYF. The DNA of the CDR3 is TGTGCCAGCAGCGTAGGGCAGGGAACCTTCGACACAGATACGCAGTATTTT. The rearrangement joins TRBV9 to TRBJ2-3, with D possibly being TRBD1 (5 bases). Looked up from germline, CDR1 is SGDLS and CDR2 is YYNGEE. Trimming left V 0 bases short and J 2 bases short, with 16 bases between. CDR3 length equals 17 residues.